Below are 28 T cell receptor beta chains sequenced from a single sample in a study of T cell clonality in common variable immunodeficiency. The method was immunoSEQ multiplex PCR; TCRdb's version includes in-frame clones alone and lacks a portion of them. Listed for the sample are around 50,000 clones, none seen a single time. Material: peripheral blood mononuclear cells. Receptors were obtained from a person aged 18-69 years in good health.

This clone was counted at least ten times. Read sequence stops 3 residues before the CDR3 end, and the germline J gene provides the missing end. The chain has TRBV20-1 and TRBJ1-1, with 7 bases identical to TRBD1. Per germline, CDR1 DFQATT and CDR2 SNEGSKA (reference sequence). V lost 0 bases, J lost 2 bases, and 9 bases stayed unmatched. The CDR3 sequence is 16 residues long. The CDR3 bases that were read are TGCAGTGCTAGAGATTACAGGGGCGGAACAAACACTGAA. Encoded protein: CSARDYRGGTNTE. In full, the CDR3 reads CSARDYRGGTNTEAFF.

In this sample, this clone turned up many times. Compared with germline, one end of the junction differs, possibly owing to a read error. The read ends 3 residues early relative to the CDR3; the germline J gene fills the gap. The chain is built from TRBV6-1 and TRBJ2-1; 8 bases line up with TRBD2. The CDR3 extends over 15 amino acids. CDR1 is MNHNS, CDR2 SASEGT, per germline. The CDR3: CASREAGDLGGEQFF. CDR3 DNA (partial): TGTGCCAGCAGAGAAGCGGGAGATCTGGGGGGTGAG.

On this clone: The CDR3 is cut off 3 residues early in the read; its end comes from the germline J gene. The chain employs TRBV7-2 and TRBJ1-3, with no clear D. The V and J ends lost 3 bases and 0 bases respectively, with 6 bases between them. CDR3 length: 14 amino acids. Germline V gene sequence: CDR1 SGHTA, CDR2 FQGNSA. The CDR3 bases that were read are TGTGCCAGCAGCTTTCAGAGCTCTGGAAACACC. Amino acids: CASSFQSSGNT. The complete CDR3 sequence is CASSFQSSGNTIYF.

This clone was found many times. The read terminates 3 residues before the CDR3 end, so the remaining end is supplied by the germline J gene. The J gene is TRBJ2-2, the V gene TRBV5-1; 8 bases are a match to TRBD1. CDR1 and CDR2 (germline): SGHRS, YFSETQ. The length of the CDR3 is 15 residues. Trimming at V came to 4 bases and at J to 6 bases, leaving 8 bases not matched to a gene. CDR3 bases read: TGCGCCAGCAGCGCCGGAACAGGGGGGTCCGGGGAG. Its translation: CASSAGTGGSGE. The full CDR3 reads CASSAGTGGSGELFF. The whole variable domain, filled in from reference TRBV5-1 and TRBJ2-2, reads KAGVTQTPRYLIKTRGQQVTLSCSPISGHRSVSWYQQTPGQGLQFLFEYFSETQRNKGNFPGRFSGRQFSNSRSEMNVSTLELGDSALYLCASSAGTGGSGELFFGEGSRLTVL.

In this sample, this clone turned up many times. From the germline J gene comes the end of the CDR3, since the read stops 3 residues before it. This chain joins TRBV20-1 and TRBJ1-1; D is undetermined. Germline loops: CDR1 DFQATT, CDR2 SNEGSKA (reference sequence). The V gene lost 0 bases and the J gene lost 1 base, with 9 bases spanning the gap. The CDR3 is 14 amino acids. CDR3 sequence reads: CSARDLDTNTEAFF. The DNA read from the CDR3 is TGCAGTGCTAGAGATCTTGACACGAACACTGAA.

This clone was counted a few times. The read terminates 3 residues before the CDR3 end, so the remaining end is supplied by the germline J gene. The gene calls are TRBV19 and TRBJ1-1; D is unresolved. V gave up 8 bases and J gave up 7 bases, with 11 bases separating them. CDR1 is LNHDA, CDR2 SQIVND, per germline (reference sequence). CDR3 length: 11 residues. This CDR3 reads CASPSHREAFF. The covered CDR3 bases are TGTGCCAGTCCAAGCCACCGTGAA.

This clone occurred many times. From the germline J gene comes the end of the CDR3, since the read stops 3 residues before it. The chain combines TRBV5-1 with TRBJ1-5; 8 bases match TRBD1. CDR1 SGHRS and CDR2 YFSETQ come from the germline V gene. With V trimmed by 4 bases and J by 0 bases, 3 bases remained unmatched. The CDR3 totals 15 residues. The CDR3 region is CASSTGQDSNQPQHF. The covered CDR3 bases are TGCGCCAGCAGCACGGGACAGGATAGCAATCAGCCC.

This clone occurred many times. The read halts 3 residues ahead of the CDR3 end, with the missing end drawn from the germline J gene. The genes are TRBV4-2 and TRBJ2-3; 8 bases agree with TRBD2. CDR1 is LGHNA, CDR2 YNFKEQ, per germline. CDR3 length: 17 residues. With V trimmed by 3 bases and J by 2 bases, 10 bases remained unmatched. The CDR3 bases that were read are TGTGCCAGCAGCCAGCAACACCCTAGCGGGTACACAGATACG. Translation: CASSQQHPSGYTDT. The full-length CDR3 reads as CASSQQHPSGYTDTQYF.

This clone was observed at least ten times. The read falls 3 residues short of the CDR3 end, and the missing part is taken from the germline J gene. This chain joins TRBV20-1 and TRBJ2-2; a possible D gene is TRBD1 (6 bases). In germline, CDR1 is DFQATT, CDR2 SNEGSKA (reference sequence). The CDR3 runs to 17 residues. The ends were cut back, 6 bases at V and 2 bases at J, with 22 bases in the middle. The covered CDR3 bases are TGCAGTGCCAGGCCCTGGACAGTGGGGGTAAACACCGGGGAG. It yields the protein CSARPWTVGVNTGE. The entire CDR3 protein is CSARPWTVGVNTGELFF.

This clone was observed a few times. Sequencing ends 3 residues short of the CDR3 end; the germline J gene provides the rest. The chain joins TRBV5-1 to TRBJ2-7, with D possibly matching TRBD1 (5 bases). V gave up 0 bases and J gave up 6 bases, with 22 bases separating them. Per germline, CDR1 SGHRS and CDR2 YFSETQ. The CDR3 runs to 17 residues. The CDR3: CASSLGGVDPYGAEQYF. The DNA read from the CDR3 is TGCGCCAGCAGCTTGGGGGGCGTCGACCCGTATGGGGCCGAG.

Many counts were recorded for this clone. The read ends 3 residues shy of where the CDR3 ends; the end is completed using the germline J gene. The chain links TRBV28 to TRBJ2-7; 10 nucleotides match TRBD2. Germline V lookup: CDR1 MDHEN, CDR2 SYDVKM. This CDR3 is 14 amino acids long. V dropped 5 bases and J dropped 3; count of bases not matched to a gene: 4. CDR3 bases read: TGTGCCAGCAGTCGCCTAGCGGGAGTCTACGAG. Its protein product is CASSRLAGVYE. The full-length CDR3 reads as CASSRLAGVYEQYF.

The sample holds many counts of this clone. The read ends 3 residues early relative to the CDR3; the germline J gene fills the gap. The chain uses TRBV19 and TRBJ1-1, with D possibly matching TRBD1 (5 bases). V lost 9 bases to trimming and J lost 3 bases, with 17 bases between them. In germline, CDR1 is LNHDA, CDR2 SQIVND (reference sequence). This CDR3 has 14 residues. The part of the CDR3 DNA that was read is TGTGCCAGCAAAAGGGGCCCATCCGACACTGAA. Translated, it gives CASKRGPSDTE. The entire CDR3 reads CASKRGPSDTEAFF.

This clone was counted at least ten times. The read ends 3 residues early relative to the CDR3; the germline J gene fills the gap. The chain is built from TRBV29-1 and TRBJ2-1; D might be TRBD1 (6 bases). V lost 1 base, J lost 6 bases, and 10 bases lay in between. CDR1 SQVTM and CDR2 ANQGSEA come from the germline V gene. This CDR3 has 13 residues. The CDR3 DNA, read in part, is TGCAGCGTTGAAGCGCCGACAGGCAATGAG. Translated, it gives CSVEAPTGNE. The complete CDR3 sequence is CSVEAPTGNEQFF.

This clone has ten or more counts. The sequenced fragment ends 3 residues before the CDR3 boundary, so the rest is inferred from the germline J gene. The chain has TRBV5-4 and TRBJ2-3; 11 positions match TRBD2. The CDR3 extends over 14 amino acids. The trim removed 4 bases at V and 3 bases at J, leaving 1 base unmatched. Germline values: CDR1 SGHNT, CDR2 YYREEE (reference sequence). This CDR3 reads CASSPSGGTDTQYF. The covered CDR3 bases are TGTGCCAGCAGCCCTAGCGGGGGGACAGATACG.

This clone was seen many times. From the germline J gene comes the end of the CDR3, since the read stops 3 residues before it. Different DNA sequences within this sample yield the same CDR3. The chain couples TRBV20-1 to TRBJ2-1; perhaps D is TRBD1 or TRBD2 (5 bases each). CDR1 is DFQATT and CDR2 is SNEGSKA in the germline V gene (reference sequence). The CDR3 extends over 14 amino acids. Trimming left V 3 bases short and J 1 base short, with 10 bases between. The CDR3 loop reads CSASSGSSYNEQFF. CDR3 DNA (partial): TGCAGTGCTAGTTCAGGGAGTTCCTACAATGAG.

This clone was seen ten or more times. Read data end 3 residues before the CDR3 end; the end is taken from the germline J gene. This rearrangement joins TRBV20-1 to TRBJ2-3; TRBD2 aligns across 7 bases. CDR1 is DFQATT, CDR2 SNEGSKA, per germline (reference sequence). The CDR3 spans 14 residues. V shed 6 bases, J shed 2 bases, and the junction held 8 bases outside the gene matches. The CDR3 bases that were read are TGCAGTGCAGCCCTAGCGGAGTTCACAGATACG. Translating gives CSAALAEFTDT. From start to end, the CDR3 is CSAALAEFTDTQYF.

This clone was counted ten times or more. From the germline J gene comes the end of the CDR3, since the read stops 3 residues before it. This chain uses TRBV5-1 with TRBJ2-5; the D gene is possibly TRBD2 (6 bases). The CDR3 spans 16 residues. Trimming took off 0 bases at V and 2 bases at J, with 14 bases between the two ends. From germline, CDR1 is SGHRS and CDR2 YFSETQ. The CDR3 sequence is CASSLADSGEQETQYF. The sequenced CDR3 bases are TGCGCCAGCAGCTTGGCCGATAGCGGAGAGCAAGAGACC.

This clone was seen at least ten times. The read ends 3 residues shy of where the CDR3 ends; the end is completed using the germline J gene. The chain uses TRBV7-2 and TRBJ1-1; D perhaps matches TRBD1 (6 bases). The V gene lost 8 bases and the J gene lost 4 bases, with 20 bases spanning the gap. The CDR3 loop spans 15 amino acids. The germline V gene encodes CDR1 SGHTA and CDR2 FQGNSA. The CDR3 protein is CASGPYWGPGTEAFF. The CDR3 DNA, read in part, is TGTGCCAGCGGCCCTTATTGGGGGCCGGGCACTGAA.

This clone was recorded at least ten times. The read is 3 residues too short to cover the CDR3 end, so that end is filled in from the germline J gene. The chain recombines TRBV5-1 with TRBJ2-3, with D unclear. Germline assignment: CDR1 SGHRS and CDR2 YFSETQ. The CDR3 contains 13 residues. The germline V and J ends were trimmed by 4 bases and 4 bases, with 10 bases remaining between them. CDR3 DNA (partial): TGCGCCAGCAGCGCCCCAAGGGCAGATACG. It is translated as CASSAPRADT. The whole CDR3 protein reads CASSAPRADTQYF.

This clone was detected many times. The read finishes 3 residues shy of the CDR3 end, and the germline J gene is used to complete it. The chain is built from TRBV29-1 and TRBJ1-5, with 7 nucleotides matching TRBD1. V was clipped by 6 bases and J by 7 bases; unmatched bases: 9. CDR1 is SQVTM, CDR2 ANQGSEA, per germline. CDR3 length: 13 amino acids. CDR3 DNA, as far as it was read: TGCAGCGTCGCTGGACAGGAGGGCCAGCCC. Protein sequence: CSVAGQEGQP. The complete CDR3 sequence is CSVAGQEGQPQHF.

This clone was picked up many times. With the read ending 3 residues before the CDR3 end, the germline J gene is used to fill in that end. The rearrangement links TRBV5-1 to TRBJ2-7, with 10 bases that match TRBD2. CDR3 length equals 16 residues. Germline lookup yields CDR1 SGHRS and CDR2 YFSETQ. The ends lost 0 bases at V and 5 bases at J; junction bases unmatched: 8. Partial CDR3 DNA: TGCGCCAGCAGCTTGGTGGCTAGCGGGAGTAGCGACGAG. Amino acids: CASSLVASGSSDE. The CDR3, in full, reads CASSLVASGSSDEQYF.

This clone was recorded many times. CDR3 sequence reads: CASSSLETTEAFF. The CDR3 bases that were read are TGTGCCAGCAGTTCCCTAGAAACCACTGAA. The rearrangement joins TRBV6-2 or TRBV6-3 to TRBJ1-1; D remains ambiguous. The read ends 3 residues shy of where the CDR3 ends; the end is completed using the germline J gene. Germline CDR1 MNHEY, CDR2 SVGEGT. This CDR3 is 13 amino acids long. V gave up 4 bases and J gave up 4 bases, with 10 bases separating them.

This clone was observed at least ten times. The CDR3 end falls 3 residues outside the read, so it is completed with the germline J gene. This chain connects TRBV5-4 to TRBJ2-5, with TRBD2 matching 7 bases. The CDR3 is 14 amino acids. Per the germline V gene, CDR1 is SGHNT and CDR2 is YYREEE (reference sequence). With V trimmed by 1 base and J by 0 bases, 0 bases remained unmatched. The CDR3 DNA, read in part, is TGTGCCAGCAGCTTGACTAGCGACCAAGAGACC. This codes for CASSLTSDQET. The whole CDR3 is CASSLTSDQETQYF.

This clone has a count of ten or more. The CDR3 sequence: CASSWDRNQPQHF. The DNA read from the CDR3 is TGTGCCAGCAGCTGGGACAGGAATCAGCCC. V is TRBV5-4 and J is TRBJ1-5, with 8 bases fitting TRBD1. The read comes to an end 3 residues before the CDR3 does, leaving the germline J gene to fill in the end. Germline V gene data show CDR1 as SGHNT and CDR2 as YYREEE (reference sequence). The CDR3 contains 13 residues. Trimming at V came to 3 bases and at J to 4 bases, leaving 0 bases not matched to a gene. The variable domain in full, completed from reference TRBV5-4 and TRBJ1-5, reads ETGVTQSPTHLIKTRGQQVTLRCSSQSGHNTVSWYQQALGQGPQFIFQYYREEENGRGNFPPRFSGLQFPNYSSELNVNALELDDSALYLCASSWDRNQPQHFGDGTRLSIL.

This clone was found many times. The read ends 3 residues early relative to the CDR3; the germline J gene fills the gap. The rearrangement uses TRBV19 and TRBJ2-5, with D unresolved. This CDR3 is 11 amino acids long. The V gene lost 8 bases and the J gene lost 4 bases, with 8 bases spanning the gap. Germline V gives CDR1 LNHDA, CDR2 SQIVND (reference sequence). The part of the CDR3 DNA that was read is TGTGCCAGTGCCTTTAGAGAGACC. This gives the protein CASAFRET. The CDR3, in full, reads CASAFRETQYF.

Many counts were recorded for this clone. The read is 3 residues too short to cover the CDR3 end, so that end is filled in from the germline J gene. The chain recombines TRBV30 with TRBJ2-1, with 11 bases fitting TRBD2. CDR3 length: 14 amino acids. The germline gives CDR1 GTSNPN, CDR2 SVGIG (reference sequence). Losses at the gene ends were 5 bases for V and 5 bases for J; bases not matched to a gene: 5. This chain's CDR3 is CAWAKGLADNEQFF. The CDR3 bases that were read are TGTGCCTGGGCCAAGGGACTAGCGGACAATGAG.

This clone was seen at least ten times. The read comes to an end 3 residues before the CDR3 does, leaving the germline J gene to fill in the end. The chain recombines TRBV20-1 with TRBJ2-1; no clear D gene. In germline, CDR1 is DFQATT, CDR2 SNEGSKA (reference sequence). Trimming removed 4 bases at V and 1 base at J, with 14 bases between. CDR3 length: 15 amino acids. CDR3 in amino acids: CSATTNGFSYNEQFF. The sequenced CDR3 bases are TGCAGTGCTACCACTAATGGTTTTTCCTACAATGAG.

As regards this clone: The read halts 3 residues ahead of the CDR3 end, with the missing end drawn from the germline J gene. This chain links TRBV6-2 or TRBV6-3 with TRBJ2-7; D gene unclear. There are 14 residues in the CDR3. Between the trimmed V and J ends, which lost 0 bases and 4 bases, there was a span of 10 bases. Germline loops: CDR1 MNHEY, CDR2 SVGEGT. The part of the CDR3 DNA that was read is TGTGCCAGCAGTTACTCGGGCAGTTTTTACGAG. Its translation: CASSYSGSFYE. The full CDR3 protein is CASSYSGSFYEQYF.